The 22 T cell receptor beta chains in this list originate from one sample, sequenced in a study of beta chain features in type 1 diabetes. Isolated RNA was reverse transcribed in full, so expressed TCRB transcripts were sequenced. The method was immunoSEQ multiplex PCR; TCRdb's version includes in-frame clones alone and lacks a portion of them. The repertoire holds about 360,000 clones, roughly 12% seen once, with 0.017% in the top ten. Sequencing was performed on naive CD4+ T cells from blood. The receptor source for this set is a man between 18 and 35 years old in good health.

This clone was seen a handful of times. J is TRBJ2-6 and V is TRBV6-5; 7 bases line up with TRBD1. CDR1 and CDR2 from the germline V gene are MNHEY and SVGAGI. The junction had 2 bases not matched to a gene; V was cut back by 4 bases and J by 2 bases. The CDR3 consists of 15 residues. CDR3 in amino acids: CASSLDRPGANVLTF. The CDR3 DNA reads TGTGCCAGCAGTTTGGACAGGCCTGGGGCCAACGTCCTGACTTTC.

Only a few counts were recorded for this clone. DNA of the CDR3: TGTGCCACCAAAGGGACTGTTAGCTCCTACGAGCAGTACTTC. As protein: CATKGTVSSYEQYF. The V call is TRBV2, the J call TRBJ2-7; D might be TRBD2 (6 bases). Germline assignment: CDR1 SNHLY and CDR2 FYNNEI. The CDR3 has 14 residues. V lost 10 bases and J 0 bases, leaving 16 bases between the germline ends. The whole variable domain, remainder taken from reference TRBV2 and TRBJ2-7, is EPEVTQTPSHQVTQMGQEVILRCVPISNHLYFYWYRQILGQKVEFLVSFYNNEISEKSEIFDDQFSVERPDGSNFTLKIRSTKLEDSAMYFCATKGTVSSYEQYFGPGTRLTVT.

This chain joins TRBV6-5 and TRBJ2-7; 7 bases agree with TRBD1. The CDR3 covers 14 residues. V was clipped by 5 bases and J by 3 bases; unmatched bases: 7. Germline lookup yields CDR1 MNHEY and CDR2 SVGAGI. The CDR3 spells CASSPTGADYEQYF. The CDR3, as DNA: TGTGCCAGCAGTCCCACAGGGGCGGACTACGAGCAGTACTTC.

This clone was counted only a few times. The chain links TRBV7-3 to TRBJ2-1, with 9 nucleotides matching TRBD1. Germline CDR1 is SGHTA and CDR2 is FQGTGA. The trim removed 1 base at V and 4 bases at J, leaving 5 bases unmatched. This CDR3 is 16 amino acids long. In DNA form, the CDR3 reads TGTGCCAGCAGCTTAATAGGGACAGGGTTTTACAATGAGCAGTTCTTC. Translation gives CASSLIGTGFYNEQFF. Filled out from reference TRBV7-3 and TRBJ2-1, the complete variable domain reads GAGVSQTPSNKVTEKGKYVELRCDPISGHTALYWYRQSLGQGPEFLIYFQGTGAADDSGLPNDRFFAVRPEGSVSTLKIQRTERGDSAVYLCASSLIGTGFYNEQFFGPGTRLTVL.

Only a few counts were recorded for this clone. At one end the junction does not follow the germline gene, possibly because of a read error. V gene TRBV7-7 combines with J gene TRBJ2-1; D is perhaps TRBD2 (6 bases). The CDR3 length is 16 residues. CDR1 is SSHAT, CDR2 FNYEAQ, per germline (reference sequence). CDR3 protein: CASSRDSSRDYNEQFF. The CDR3 DNA reads TGTGCTAGCAGCCGGGACTCCTCTAGGGATTACAATGAGCAGTTCTTC.

This clone has only a few counts. The V call is TRBV2, the J call TRBJ2-7; tentatively, D is TRBD2 (5 bases). The germline V gene has CDR1 SNHLY and CDR2 FYNNEI. The CDR3 spans 14 residues. Trimming shortened V by 4 bases and J by 6 bases, and 16 bases separated the two germline ends. The CDR3 reads CASSVGSRVLEQYF. Here the CDR3 DNA reads TGTGCCAGCAGTGTGGGGAGTCGGGTACTCGAGCAGTACTTC.

The CDR3 DNA reads as TGTGCCGGATCCCGGACACCTTATGAAGCTTTCTTT. Protein sequence: CAGSRTPYEAFF. V and J are TRBV30 and TRBJ1-1, with D maybe TRBD1 (5 bases). The CDR3 totals 12 residues. Between the trimmed V and J ends, which lost 8 bases and 7 bases, there was a span of 17 bases. CDR1 and CDR2 from the germline V gene are GTSNPN and SVGIG (reference sequence).

This clone was found a few times. The CDR3 region has the DNA TGTGCCAGCAGCCAGGCCCGGCGGGATGGCTACACCTTC. Translated: CASSQARRDGYTF. The rearrangement uses TRBV28 and TRBJ1-2; D not certain. The CDR3 runs to 13 residues. The germline V gene has CDR1 MDHEN and CDR2 SYDVKM. Trimming removed 6 bases at V and 6 bases at J, with 14 bases between.

This clone has just a few counts. The chain links TRBV4-1 to TRBJ2-5; 7 bases fit TRBD1. V gave up 5 bases and J gave up 0 bases; unmatched junction bases: 6. This CDR3 contains 15 residues. Germline CDR1 and CDR2: MGHRA and YSYEKL. The CDR3 DNA is TGCGCCAGCAGCGCCAAGGGACAGCACCAAGAGACCCAGTACTTC. The encoded protein is CASSAKGQHQETQYF.

This clone has only a few counts. The chain combines TRBV7-2 with TRBJ2-5, with D perhaps TRBD2 (5 bases). V was shortened by 1 base and J by 4 bases, with 16 bases between the two germline ends. CDR1 and CDR2 (germline): SGHTA, FQGNSA. The CDR3 runs to 16 residues. The CDR3 protein is CASSLVPSAGGETQYF. Here the CDR3 DNA reads TGTGCCAGCAGCTTAGTCCCGAGTGCAGGAGGAGAGACCCAGTACTTC.

This clone was counted a few times. The V call is TRBV4-3, the J call TRBJ1-2; 7 nucleotides agree with TRBD1. The junction had 8 bases not matched to a gene; V was cut back by 2 bases and J by 8 bases. This CDR3 spans 14 amino acids. Germline V gene sequence: CDR1 LGHNA, CDR2 YSLEER. Here the CDR3 reads CASSQPRDSNGYTF. DNA of the CDR3: TGCGCCAGCAGCCAACCCCGGGACAGCAACGGCTACACCTTC.

V usage is TRBV28 and J usage is TRBJ2-5; the D gene is possibly TRBD2 (5 bases). Deletions cut 3 bases from V and 1 base from J, with 12 bases between. Germline V gives CDR1 MDHEN, CDR2 SYDVKM. This CDR3 contains 15 residues. As DNA, the CDR3 is TGTGCCAGCAGTTTCGAGGGCAGCGCCCAAGAGACCCAGTACTTC. It translates to CASSFEGSAQETQYF.

The V call is TRBV4-3, the J call TRBJ2-1; 9 bases map to TRBD1. The CDR3 is 17 residues long. The germline CDR1 and CDR2 sequences are LGHNA and YSLEER. V lost 2 bases and J lost 6; bases outside the gene matches: 11. CDR3 coding DNA: TGCGCCAGCAGCCAAACGGGACAGGGTAATTTGTTCAATGAGCAGTTCTTC. The encoded protein is CASSQTGQGNLFNEQFF.

This clone has only a few counts. This chain joins TRBV7-9 and TRBJ1-1; 8 bases align to TRBD1. Unmatched junction bases numbered 5, after V lost 4 bases and J lost 4 bases. Germline V gene lookup returns CDR1 SEHNR and CDR2 FQNEAQ (reference sequence). This CDR3 has 14 residues. CDR3 sequence (DNA): TGTGCCAGCAGCTCGCAACAGGGGGGCACTGAAGCTTTCTTT. It yields the protein CASSSQQGGTEAFF.

This chain uses TRBV28 with TRBJ1-1; weak D call: TRBD1 (6 bases). Trimming shortened V by 7 bases and J by 1 base, and 22 bases separated the two germline ends. Germline loops: CDR1 MDHEN, CDR2 SYDVKM. CDR3 size: 17 residues. CDR3 loop: CASTAQGSRSGNTEAFF. Written as DNA, the CDR3 is TGTGCCAGCACTGCCCAGGGGTCACGGAGTGGGAACACTGAAGCTTTCTTT.

The chain couples TRBV5-6 to TRBJ1-4; D gene unclear. V shed 0 bases and J shed 7 bases, with 10 bases lying between them. The CDR3 runs to 14 residues. Per germline, CDR1 SGHDT and CDR2 YYEEEE. The CDR3 spells CASSLAPSGEKLFF. CDR3 nucleotide sequence: TGTGCCAGCAGCTTGGCCCCCAGCGGTGAAAAACTGTTTTTT.

The rearrangement joins TRBV4-2 to TRBJ2-5, with a possible D match to TRBD1 (7 bases). V gave up 0 bases and J gave up 5 bases, with 10 bases separating them. The CDR3 has 14 residues. CDR1 and CDR2 (germline): LGHNA, YNFKEQ. The DNA of the CDR3 is TGTGCCAGCAGCCAAGAGGCAGGGGGGGAGACCCAGTACTTC. Residues: CASSQEAGGETQYF.

This clone was counted only a few times. The chain has TRBV14 and TRBJ2-3; 7 bases match TRBD1. Germline CDR1 SGHDN, CDR2 FVKESK. The CDR3 runs to 16 residues. Trimming removed 2 bases from V and 6 bases from J; junction bases left unmatched: 11. Written as DNA, the CDR3 is TGTGCCAGCAGCCAAATATGGGACAGAACACGGGATACGCAGTATTTT. This encodes CASSQIWDRTRDTQYF.

This rearrangement joins TRBV5-6 to TRBJ1-5; D is perhaps TRBD1 (6 bases). The CDR3 runs to 16 residues. Germline V gene sequence: CDR1 SGHDT, CDR2 YYEEEE. V was pared by 3 bases and J by 3 bases, with 16 bases between. CDR3 sequence: CASSSNTGLPNQPQHF. The CDR3 DNA sequence: TGTGCCAGCAGCTCCAATACAGGGCTTCCCAATCAGCCCCAGCATTTT.

The V gene is TRBV4-3, the J gene TRBJ1-5; 8 bases fit TRBD1. J lost 2 bases, V lost 4 bases, and 7 bases had no gene match. This CDR3 is 16 amino acids long. Germline V lookup: CDR1 LGHNA, CDR2 YSLEER. CDR3 DNA: TGCGCCAGCAGCCCCGGACAGGGCGGCGGCAATCAGCCCCAGCATTTT. Residues: CASSPGQGGGNQPQHF.

Turning to this clone: An end of the junction does not agree with germline; a read error may underlie this. The chain couples TRBV10-3 to TRBJ2-3; 9 positions agree with TRBD2. In germline, CDR1 is ENHRY, CDR2 SYGVKD. This CDR3 contains 17 residues. The CDR3 DNA is TGTGCCATCAGTGTGGGGGGGTCGCGGGGGGGCACGGATACGCAGTATTTT. Its translation is CAISVGGSRGGTDTQYF.

The J gene is TRBJ2-7, the V gene TRBV30; 10 bases agree with TRBD1. The J segment lost 0 bases and the V segment lost 4 bases, leaving 15 bases of the junction unmatched. Germline V gene data show CDR1 as GTSNPN and CDR2 as SVGIG (reference sequence). This CDR3 has 18 amino acids. CDR3 bases: TGTGCCTGGAACCGGGACAGGGGCATGGGATGGGGCTCCTACGAGCAGTACTTC. It encodes CAWNRDRGMGWGSYEQYF.